The 18 T cell receptor beta chains in this list originate from one sample, sequenced in a study of cytomegalovirus exposure and HLA in healthy donors. The study ran its PCR with 60 Vbeta and 13 Jbeta primers. Produced via immunoSEQ multiplex PCR; TCRdb's table is partial and in-frame only. The table records about 120,000 clones, over 70% of them present only once. The sequenced sample consisted of PBMCs. These TCRs come from a woman aged 40 to 49 in good health and CMV-seropositive.

The chain recombines TRBV28 with TRBJ1-2, with 7 bases identical to TRBD1. Germline CDR1 reads MDHEN; CDR2 reads SYDVKM. The V gene end was trimmed by 5 bases and the J gene end by 4 bases; junction bases not matched to a gene: 7. The length of the CDR3 is 14 residues. The CDR3 region has the DNA TGTGCCAGCAGTATTCCGGGACAGCCCTATGGCTACACCTTC. Residues: CASSIPGQPYGYTF.

This chain uses TRBV2 with TRBJ2-1, with D tentatively TRBD2 (5 bases). The CDR3 length is 14 residues. V was shortened by 1 base and J by 7 bases, with 11 bases between the two germline ends. Germline CDR1 is SNHLY and CDR2 is FYNNEI. The chain's CDR3 is CASSEGRTLNEQFF. For the CDR3, the DNA is TGTGCCAGCAGTGAAGGGAGGACCCTAAATGAGCAGTTCTTC.

This chain connects TRBV19 to TRBJ2-5; 7 bases are a match to TRBD2. Germline CDR1 LNHDA, CDR2 SQIVND (reference sequence). V shed 1 base and J 1 base; nucleotides not matched to a gene: 6. The length of the CDR3 is 16 residues. The CDR3 coding sequence is TGTGCCAGTAGTATAGCCAGCGGGGCCCCCCAAGAGACCCAGTACTTC. It is translated as CASSIASGAPQETQYF.

The chain is built from TRBV5-4 and TRBJ1-4, with TRBD1 identical over 8 bases. V dropped 4 bases and J dropped 12; count of bases not matched to a gene: 11. The V gene's germline CDR1 is SGHNT and CDR2 YYREEE (reference sequence). The CDR3 spans 14 residues. CDR3 sequence reads: CASSRGQGPTELFF. The CDR3 DNA reads as TGTGCCAGCAGCCGCGGACAGGGCCCCACTGAACTGTTTTTT.

V usage is TRBV12-5 and J usage is TRBJ2-1, with no clear D. The V gene lost 7 bases and the J gene lost 7 bases, with 17 bases spanning the gap. The germline V gene has CDR1 LGHNT and CDR2 FRNRAP. The CDR3 runs to 14 residues. The CDR3 DNA sequence: TGTGCTAGTGCCCTGAGGTCTCGAGGAAATGAGCAGTTCTTC. Its translation is CASALRSRGNEQFF.

This clone appeared a few times. Mismatch with germline at one junction end may stem from a read error. Other DNA sequences from this sample encode an identical CDR3 as well. The chain is built from TRBV30 and TRBJ1-6, with 7 bases matching TRBD1. This CDR3 has 13 residues. CDR1 is GTSNPN and CDR2 is SVGIG in the germline V gene (reference sequence). CDR3 sequence reads: CAWGDSRNSPLHF. The CDR3 DNA is TGTGCCTGGGGGGACAGTCGCAATTCCCCCCTCCACTTT. The full variable domain, its missing parts supplied by reference TRBV30 and TRBJ1-6, is SQTIHQWPATLVQPVGSPLSLECTVEGTSNPNLYWYRQAAGRGLQLLFYSVGIGQISSEVPQNLSASRPQDRQFILSSKKLLLSDSGFYLCAWGDSRNSPLHFGNGTRLTVT.

The V and J genes are TRBV19 and TRBJ2-7; a possible D gene is TRBD1 (7 bases). Germline V gene sequence: CDR1 LNHDA, CDR2 SQIVND (reference sequence). With 1 base removed from V and 3 bases from J, the gap between germline ends came to 13 bases. The CDR3 is made up of 15 amino acids. This chain's CDR3 is CASSIGRGVGYEQYF. CDR3 DNA sequence: TGTGCCAGTAGTATAGGCAGGGGGGTTGGCTACGAGCAGTACTTC.

This clone appeared a few times. One end of the junction does not line up with germline, which may come from a read error. This sequence joins TRBV19 and TRBJ1-3; 7 bases match TRBD1. This CDR3 is built from 16 residues. Germline-derived CDR1 and CDR2 are LNHDA and SQIVND (reference sequence). The CDR3, as DNA: TGTGCGAGTAGGACGACAGGGCCGTCGTCTGGAAACACCATATATTTT. This translates into CASRTTGPSSGNTIYF.

This sequence joins TRBV19 and TRBJ1-5, with 7 bases lining up with TRBD1. The germline V gene encodes CDR1 LNHDA and CDR2 SQIVND (reference sequence). The CDR3 extends over 15 amino acids. V was pared by 2 bases and J by 4 bases, with 5 bases of the junction left unmatched. As DNA, the CDR3 is TGTGCCAGTAGTATAATCGGGACAGATAATCAGCCCCAGCATTTT. It codes for CASSIIGTDNQPQHF. The full variable domain, rest sourced from reference TRBV19 and TRBJ1-5, is DGGITQSPKYLFRKEGQNVTLSCEQNLNHDAMYWYRQDPGQGLRLIYYSQIVNDFQKGDIAEGYSVSREKKESFPLTVTSAQKNPTAFYLCASSIIGTDNQPQHFGDGTRLSIL.

The chain has TRBV7-9 and TRBJ1-1; D remains unclear. The ends were cut back, 3 bases at V and 0 bases at J, with 14 bases in the middle. Germline assignment: CDR1 SEHNR and CDR2 FQNEAQ (reference sequence). This CDR3 is 16 amino acids long. The CDR3 sequence: CASSFDLQFMNTEAFF. The CDR3, as DNA: TGTGCCAGCAGCTTCGATTTACAGTTCATGAACACTGAAGCTTTCTTT.

This clone turned up a few times. The rearrangement links TRBV19 to TRBJ2-1; no reliable D call. The length of the CDR3 is 12 residues. Germline assignment: CDR1 LNHDA and CDR2 SQIVND (reference sequence). V was shortened by 5 bases and J by 7 bases, with 9 bases between the two germline ends. The CDR3 reads CASSFRVNEQFF. Here the CDR3 DNA reads TGTGCCAGTAGTTTTCGGGTTAATGAGCAGTTCTTC. Variable domain in full (rest from reference TRBV19 and TRBJ2-1): DGGITQSPKYLFRKEGQNVTLSCEQNLNHDAMYWYRQDPGQGLRLIYYSQIVNDFQKGDIAEGYSVSREKKESFPLTVTSAQKNPTAFYLCASSFRVNEQFFGPGTRLTVL.

The sample holds a few counts of this clone. The V and J genes are TRBV19 and TRBJ1-1; TRBD1 agrees at 10 bases. From germline, CDR1 is LNHDA and CDR2 SQIVND (reference sequence). J gave up 0 bases and V 4 bases, and 14 bases lay outside the gene matches. The CDR3 runs 19 residues. The CDR3 region is CASSTPRQGAVTVNTEAFF. The CDR3, as DNA: TGTGCCAGTAGTACACCCCGACAGGGGGCCGTTACGGTGAACACTGAAGCTTTCTTT.

Ten or more counts support this clone. This rearrangement joins TRBV10-3 to TRBJ1-5; unclear D gene. The CDR3 runs 14 residues. Germline CDR1 ENHRY, CDR2 SYGVKD. Deletions cut 3 bases from V and 5 bases from J, with 11 bases between. The CDR3 spells CAISDAMGDQPQHF. Written as DNA, the CDR3 is TGTGCCATCAGTGACGCAATGGGCGATCAGCCCCAGCATTTT.

This clone was recorded only once. This chain links TRBV19 with TRBJ2-3; 8 positions match TRBD1. The CDR3 contains 17 residues. Germline assignment: CDR1 LNHDA and CDR2 SQIVND (reference sequence). With 5 bases clipped from V and 2 bases from J, the junction kept 12 bases outside the gene matches. CDR3 amino acids: CASSPGQGYTSTDTQYF. DNA for the CDR3: TGTGCCAGTAGTCCCGGACAGGGCTATACTTCCACAGATACGCAGTATTTT.

CDR3 nucleotides: TGTGCCAGCAGTTCCACCGGGACTCTCTACGAGCAGTACTTC. Its translation is CASSSTGTLYEQYF. The chain has TRBV27 and TRBJ2-7; the D gene is possibly TRBD2 (6 bases). This CDR3 comprises 14 residues. Germline assignment: CDR1 MNHEY and CDR2 SMNVEV (reference sequence). Trimming took 4 bases from V and 3 from J, leaving 13 bases between them.

The genes are TRBV4-3 and TRBJ1-5; 7 positions match TRBD1. V lost 0 bases and J lost 10; bases outside the gene matches: 12. The CDR3 is 16 amino acids. The germline V gene has CDR1 LGHNA and CDR2 YSLEER. This CDR3 is CASSQEPGTAPGPQHF. CDR3 DNA: TGCGCCAGCAGCCAAGAACCCGGGACAGCACCGGGACCCCAGCATTTT.

The chain employs TRBV5-1 and TRBJ1-6; perhaps TRBD1 as D (5 bases). Germline CDR1 SGHRS, CDR2 YFSETQ. V gave up 1 base and J gave up 10 bases, with 9 bases separating them. This CDR3 comprises 13 residues. The DNA for the CDR3 is TGCGCCAGCAGCTTGAAGGAGGGGTCACCCCTCCACTTT. As protein: CASSLKEGSPLHF.

This clone was detected only a few times. The chain has TRBV29-1 and TRBJ1-1; TRBD1 is a possible D gene (6 bases). The CDR3 spans 13 residues. V was shortened by 6 bases and J by 11 bases, with 22 bases between the two germline ends. Per the germline V gene, CDR1 is SQVTM and CDR2 is ANQGSEA. CDR3 in amino acids: CSVWDSGSRGAFF. CDR3 nucleotide sequence: TGCAGCGTATGGGATAGTGGCAGTAGGGGGGCTTTCTTT.